This TCR beta chain was profiled in a study of cytomegalovirus exposure and HLA in healthy donors. Comments on this clone: Its antigen is still unknown.

Findings of the study overall: Per published accounts, TCR beta sequences correctly predicted the HLA-A and HLA-B alleles of most subjects. Highest at DRB1 and lowest at HLA-C, TCR association rates differed among HLA loci in a later analysis.

The PCR used 60 Vbeta and 13 Jbeta primers. Sequencing used immunoSEQ multiplex PCR; TCRdb keeps in-frame clones, though not all of them. This table holds 150,000 to 200,000 clones, around 80% found once. Trimming took 3 bases from V and 8 from J, leaving 6 bases between them. Germline loops: CDR1 SGHNT, CDR2 YYREEE (reference sequence). This CDR3 is built from 11 residues. The V gene is TRBV5-4, the J gene TRBJ2-1; D is ambiguous. The source of this sequence is a woman aged 40 to 49 in good health and CMV-seropositive. Material: PBMCs. The chain's CDR3 is CASSSRDEQFF. The DNA of the CDR3 is TGTGCCAGCAGCTCCCGGGATGAGCAGTTCTTC.